This T cell receptor (beta chain) was identified in a study of T cell responses to AZD1222 COVID-19 vaccine. Study-level points and caveats: Spike was spanned by vaccine-associated CD4 TCRs, with dominance at 160-218 and 743-854. Mostly white British, mostly female donors; authors suggested clonal diversity may be underestimated. A rise in Spike-specific TCR breadth and depth followed two AZD1222 doses.

The protocol was immunoSEQ multiplex PCR, while the TCRdb copy is restricted to in-frame clones and leaves out a portion. Altogether 130,000 or so clones are present, less than 95% being singletons, with the ten largest covering 6.9%. V was trimmed by 3 bases and J by 10 bases, leaving 21 bases between them. Germline V gives CDR1 MDHEN, CDR2 SYDVKM. The CDR3 runs to 15 residues. Concerning this clone: Antigen: not known.

The sample consisted of peripheral blood, taken on day 0 of AZD1222 vaccination. The TCR comes from an adult in good health. The chain uses TRBV28 and TRBJ1-1; maybe TRBD1 (6 bases). In nucleotides, the CDR3 is TGTGCCAGCAGTTTTACTTGGACGGGGGGGCTGGGAGCTTTCTTT. This sequence encodes CASSFTWTGGLGAFF.